This TCR beta chain was identified in a study of T cell repertoires and HLA-DP antigens. Study context: Alloreactive CD4+ T cells targeted HLA-DP on transduced HeLa. The study, taken as a whole, reports: Antigen presentation used HeLa cells, with total CD4+ cells responding. Against both alloantigens, CD137+ clonality was similar, approximately 0.4.

The assay was immunoSEQ multiplex PCR, and TCRdb's table has in-frame clones only and misses some. There are roughly 120,000 clones in the sample; around 93% occur only once, and about 0.27% lies in the top ten. Germline trimming cut 3 bases from V and 4 bases from J; bases unmatched to any gene: 1. Germline V gives CDR1 MNHNS, CDR2 SASEGT. This CDR3 has 16 amino acids. Concerning this clone: Its specificity is not known.

Sequences were obtained from CD4+ T cells from PBMCs. V usage is TRBV6-1 and J usage is TRBJ2-2; TRBD2 agrees at 14 bases. This clonotype was obtained from a woman between 18 and 29 years old in good health and CMV-seronegative. CDR3 sequence: CASSEGTSGGTGELFF. CDR3 nucleotide sequence: TGTGCCAGCAGTGAGGGGACTAGCGGGGGCACCGGGGAGCTGTTTTTT.